Included here is one T cell receptor beta chain sequence, with context. Participants came from under 30 US areas, aged roughly 18 to 95 years. Participants had their cohort set by participant-reported clinical history. Assay used: immunoSEQ multiplex PCR; TCRdb lists only in-frame clones, some missing. The repertoire includes over 200,000 clones, around nine tenths of them detected once, and roughly 4% sits in the top ten. This sample is drawn from a study of blood T cell repertoires in COVID-19. The wider study: The United States, Italy and Spain supplied acute and convalescent COVID-19 samples. T cells, B-cell-depleted T cells, or PBMCs provided the cDNA or gDNA that served as material.

V dropped 2 bases and J dropped 3 bases, with 10 bases sitting between them. The CDR3 totals 14 residues. Germline CDR1 reads MGHRA; CDR2 reads YSYEKL. The source material was PBMCs or T cells enriched from blood (not recorded which). The source of this sequence is a young woman with acute COVID-19. This chain links TRBV4-1 with TRBJ1-1; tentative D call: TRBD1 (6 bases). The CDR3 spells CASSQTTGYTEAFF. DNA for the CDR3: TGCGCCAGCAGCCAAACTACAGGGTACACTGAAGCTTTCTTT.